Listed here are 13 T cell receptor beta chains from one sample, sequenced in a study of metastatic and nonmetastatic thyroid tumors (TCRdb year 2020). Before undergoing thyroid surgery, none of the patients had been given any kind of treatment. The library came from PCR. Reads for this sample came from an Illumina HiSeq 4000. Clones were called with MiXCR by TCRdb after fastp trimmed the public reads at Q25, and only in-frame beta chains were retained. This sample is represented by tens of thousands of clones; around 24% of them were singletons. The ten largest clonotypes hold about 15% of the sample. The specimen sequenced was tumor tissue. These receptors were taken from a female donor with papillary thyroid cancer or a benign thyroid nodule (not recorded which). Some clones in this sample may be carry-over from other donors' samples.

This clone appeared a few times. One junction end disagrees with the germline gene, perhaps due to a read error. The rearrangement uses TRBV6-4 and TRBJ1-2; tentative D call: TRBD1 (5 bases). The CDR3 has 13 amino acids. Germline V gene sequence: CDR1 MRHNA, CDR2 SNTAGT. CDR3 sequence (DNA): TGTGCCAGCATTGGGGACGGCTCCTATAGCTACACCTTC. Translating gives CASIGDGSYSYTF.

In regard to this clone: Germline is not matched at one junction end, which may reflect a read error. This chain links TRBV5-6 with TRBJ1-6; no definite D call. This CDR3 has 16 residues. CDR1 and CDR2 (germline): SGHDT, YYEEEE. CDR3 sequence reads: CASSLFVGSYNSHLNF. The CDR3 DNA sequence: TGTGCCAGCAGCTTGTTCGTCGGCAGCTATAATTCACACCTCAACTTT. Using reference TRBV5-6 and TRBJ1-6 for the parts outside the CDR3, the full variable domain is DAGVTQSPTHLIKTRGQQVTLRCSPKSGHDTVSWYQQALGQGPQFIFQYYEEEERQRGNFPDRFSGHQFPNYSSELNVNALLLGDSALYLCASSLFVGSYNSHLNFGNGTRLTVT.

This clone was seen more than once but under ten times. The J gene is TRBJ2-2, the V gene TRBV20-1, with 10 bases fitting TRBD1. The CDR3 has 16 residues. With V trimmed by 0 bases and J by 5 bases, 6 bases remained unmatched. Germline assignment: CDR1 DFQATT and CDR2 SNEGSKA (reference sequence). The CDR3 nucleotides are TGCAGTGCTAGAGATCCGGGACAGGGGATTACCGGGGAGCTGTTTTTT. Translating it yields CSARDPGQGITGELFF.

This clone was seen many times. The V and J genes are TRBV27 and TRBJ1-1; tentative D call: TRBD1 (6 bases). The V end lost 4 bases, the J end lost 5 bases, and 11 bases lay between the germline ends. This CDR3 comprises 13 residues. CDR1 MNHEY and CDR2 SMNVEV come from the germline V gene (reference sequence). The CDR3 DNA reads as TGTGCCAGCAGTTGGACAGCTGCAACTGAAGCTTTCTTT. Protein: CASSWTAATEAFF.

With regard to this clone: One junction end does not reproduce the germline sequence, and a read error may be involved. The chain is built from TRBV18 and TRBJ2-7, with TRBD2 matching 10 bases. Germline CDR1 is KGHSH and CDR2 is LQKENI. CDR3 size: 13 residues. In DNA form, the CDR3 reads TGTGCCAGCTCACCAGATCCTAGCGGGAGTACCAACTTC. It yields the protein CASSPDPSGSTNF.

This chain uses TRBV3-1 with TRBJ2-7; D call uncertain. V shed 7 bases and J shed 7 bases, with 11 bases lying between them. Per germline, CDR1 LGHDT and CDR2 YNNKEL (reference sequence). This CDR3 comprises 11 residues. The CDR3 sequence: CASITFGEQYF. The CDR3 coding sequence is TGTGCCAGCATTACATTTGGTGAGCAGTACTTC.

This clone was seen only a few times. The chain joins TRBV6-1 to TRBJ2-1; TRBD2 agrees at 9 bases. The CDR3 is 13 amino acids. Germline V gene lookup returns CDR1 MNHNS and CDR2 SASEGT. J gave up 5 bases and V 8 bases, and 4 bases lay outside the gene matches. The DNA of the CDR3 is TGTGCCAGCGGCCGACTAGCGGACAATGAGCAGTTCTTC. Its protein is CASGRLADNEQFF.

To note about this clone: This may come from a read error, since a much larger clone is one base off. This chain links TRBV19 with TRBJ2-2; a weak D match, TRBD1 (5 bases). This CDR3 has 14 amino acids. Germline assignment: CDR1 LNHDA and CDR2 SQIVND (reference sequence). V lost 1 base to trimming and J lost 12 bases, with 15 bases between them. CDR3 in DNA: TGTGCCAGTAGTATAGTTGGGGCAACCGAGCAGCTGTTTTTT. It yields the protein CASSIVGATEQLFF.

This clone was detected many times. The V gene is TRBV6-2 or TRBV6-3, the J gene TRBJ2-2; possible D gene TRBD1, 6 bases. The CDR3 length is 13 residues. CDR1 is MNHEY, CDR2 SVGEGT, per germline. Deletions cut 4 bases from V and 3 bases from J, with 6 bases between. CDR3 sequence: CASSWTDTGELFF. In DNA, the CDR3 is TGTGCCAGCAGTTGGACAGACACCGGGGAGCTGTTTTTT.

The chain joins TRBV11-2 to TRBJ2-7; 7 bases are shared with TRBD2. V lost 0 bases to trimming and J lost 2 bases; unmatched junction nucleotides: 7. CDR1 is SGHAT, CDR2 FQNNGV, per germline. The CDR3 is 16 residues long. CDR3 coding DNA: TGTGCCAGCAGCTTAGAGGTCCCAGCGGGACCCTACGAGCAGTACTTC. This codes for CASSLEVPAGPYEQYF.

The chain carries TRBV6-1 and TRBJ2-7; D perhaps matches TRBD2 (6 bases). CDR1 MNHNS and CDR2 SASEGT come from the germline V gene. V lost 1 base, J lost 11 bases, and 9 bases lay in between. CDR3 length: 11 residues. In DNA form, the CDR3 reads TGTGCCAGCAGTGAAGTCTGGGGGGAGTACTTC. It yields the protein CASSEVWGEYF.

The CDR3 spells CAISRRHTYEQYF. DNA for the CDR3: TGTGCCATCTCGCGACGACACACCTACGAGCAGTACTTC. This chain links TRBV18 with TRBJ2-7; D uncertain. The length of the CDR3 is 13 residues. The germline V gene has CDR1 KGHSH and CDR2 LQKENI. Trimming cost V 10 bases and J 2 bases, with 15 bases left between them.

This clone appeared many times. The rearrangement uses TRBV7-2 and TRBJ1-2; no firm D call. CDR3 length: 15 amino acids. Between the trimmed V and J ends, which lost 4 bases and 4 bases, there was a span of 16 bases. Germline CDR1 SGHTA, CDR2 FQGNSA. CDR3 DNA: TGTGCCAGCAGCTCCTACGTGGTCGAAACCTATGGCTACACCTTC. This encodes CASSSYVVETYGYTF.